One and the same sample provided the 5 T cell receptor beta chains below, sequenced in a study of OX40 agonist ivuxolimab in advanced cancers. The assay was immunoSEQ multiplex PCR, and TCRdb's table has in-frame clones only and misses some. The sample shows about 60,000 clones, around 89% of them seen only once. This specimen consisted of CD4+ or CD8+ T cells sorted from blood, obtained in a trial of the OX40 agonist ivuxolimab. The origin of the receptors is an adult with an advanced solid tumor such as melanoma, head and neck, liver or kidney cancer.

V gene TRBV15 combines with J gene TRBJ2-1, with 7 bases fitting TRBD2. CDR1 and CDR2 (germline): LNHNV, YYDKDF (reference sequence). V dropped 9 bases and J dropped 0; count of bases not matched to a gene: 8. This CDR3 spans 15 amino acids. CDR3: CATSAGGGSYNEQFF. In DNA, the CDR3 is TGTGCCACGAGCGCAGGCGGGGGCTCCTACAATGAGCAGTTCTTC.

This clone appeared a single time. The V gene is TRBV10-3, the J gene TRBJ2-1; 10 bases line up with TRBD2. CDR3 length: 14 residues. V was clipped by 5 bases and J by 6 bases; unmatched bases: 4. Germline V gene lookup returns CDR1 ENHRY and CDR2 SYGVKD. The CDR3 DNA reads as TGTGCCATCAGTCTTCGGACTAGCGGCAATGAGCAGTTCTTC. Translated: CAISLRTSGNEQFF.

V usage is TRBV9 and J usage is TRBJ1-3; D remains ambiguous. Germline CDR1 and CDR2: SGDLS and YYNGEE. The CDR3 runs to 16 residues. V lost 3 bases, J lost 2 bases, and 15 bases lay in between. The DNA for the CDR3 is TGTGCCAGCAGCGGACCACGGGAGTCGGCTGGAAACACCATATATTTT. Translating gives CASSGPRESAGNTIYF.

Here the CDR3 DNA reads TGCGCCAGCAGCTTGGACAGCGGGAACTCCTACGAGCAGTACTTC. Translating gives CASSLDSGNSYEQYF. The V gene is TRBV5-1, the J gene TRBJ2-7; TRBD2 agrees at 7 bases. This CDR3 region has 15 residues. With 0 bases clipped from V and 0 bases from J, the junction kept 3 bases outside the gene matches. Germline values: CDR1 SGHRS, CDR2 YFSETQ.

The chain recombines TRBV2 with TRBJ1-1; 7 bases line up with TRBD1. V shed 5 bases and J 2 bases; nucleotides not matched to a gene: 5. Germline V gives CDR1 SNHLY, CDR2 FYNNEI. The CDR3 is 14 residues long. The CDR3 region is CASSPRTGNTEAFF. The CDR3 DNA is TGTGCCAGCAGTCCCCGGACAGGTAACACTGAAGCTTTCTTT.